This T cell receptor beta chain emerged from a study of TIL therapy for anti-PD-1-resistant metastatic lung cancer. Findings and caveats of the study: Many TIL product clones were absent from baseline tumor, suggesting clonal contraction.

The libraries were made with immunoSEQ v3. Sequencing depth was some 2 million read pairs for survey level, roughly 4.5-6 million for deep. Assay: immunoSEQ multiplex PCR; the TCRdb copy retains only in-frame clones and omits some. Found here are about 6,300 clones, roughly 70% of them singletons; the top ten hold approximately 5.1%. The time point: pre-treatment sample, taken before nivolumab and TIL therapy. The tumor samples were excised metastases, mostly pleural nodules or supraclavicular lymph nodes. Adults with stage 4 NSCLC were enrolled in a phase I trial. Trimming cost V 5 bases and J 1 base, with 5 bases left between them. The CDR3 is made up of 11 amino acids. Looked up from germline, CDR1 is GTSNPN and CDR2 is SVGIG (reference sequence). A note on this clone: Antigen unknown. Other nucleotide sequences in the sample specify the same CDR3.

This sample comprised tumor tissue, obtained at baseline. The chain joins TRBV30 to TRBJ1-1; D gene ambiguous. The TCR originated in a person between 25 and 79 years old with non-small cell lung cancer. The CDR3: CAWGENTEAFF. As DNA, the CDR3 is TGTGCCTGGGGTGAGAACACTGAAGCTTTCTTT. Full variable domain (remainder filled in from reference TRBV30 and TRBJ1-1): SQTIHQWPATLVQPVGSPLSLECTVEGTSNPNLYWYRQAAGRGLQLLFYSVGIGQISSEVPQNLSASRPQDRQFILSSKKLLLSDSGFYLCAWGENTEAFFGQGTRLTVV.